The sample holds a few counts of the clone carrying this T cell receptor beta chain. Its antigen is undetermined. Preparation of the TCRbeta library involved a method that used unique molecular identifiers. TCRdb reanalysed the PCR reads using MiXCR and keeps one entry per CDR3 protein. The sample lists some 460,000 distinct CDR3 sequences; roughly 17% were seen once. This CDR3 has 15 amino acids. The germline V and J ends were trimmed by 3 bases and 7 bases, with 18 bases remaining between them. Germline values: CDR1 MNHNS, CDR2 SASEGT. The sample comes from a study of T-cell reconstitution after alpha-beta-depleted transplantation in children. Study-wide results and caveats: T-cell counts and diversity were attributed mostly to newly produced T cells one year after transplant.

The source was PBMCs, mostly from graft donor cells, collected 360 days after TCRalphabeta/CD19-depleted stem cell transplant. The sequence was obtained from a boy younger than two who had a stem cell transplant for Wiskott-Aldrich syndrome, so the T cells may come from the graft donor. The chain employs TRBV6-1 and TRBJ1-1, with a possible D match to TRBD1 (6 bases). In DNA, the CDR3 is TGTGCCAGCAGTGACTTGTGGGGGGGCCTACGTGAAGCTTTCTTT. Protein product: CASSDLWGGLREAFF.